The clone carrying this T cell receptor beta chain was counted only a few times. The antigen is unknown. The CDR3 contains 12 residues. Trimming removed 3 bases from V and 6 bases from J, with 7 bases in between. The record originates from a study of T cells after yellow fever vaccination. The study's findings and limits: Post-booster reappearance was seen for most primary-vaccination clones (just under 97% CD4, about 90% CD8). Researchers report a weaker secondary response that nonetheless peaked faster, day 5 versus 15.

Synthesis of TCR cDNA relied on 5'RACE template switching, which attached a universal primer site and UMIs. TCRdb re-called the 5' RACE reads with MiXCR, one entry per CDR3 protein. The data hold over 150,000 distinct CDR3 sequences, with 5.5% to 7.5% observed a single time. This TCR came from a young man who received the YFV17D yellow fever vaccine. The genes are TRBV12-3 or TRBV12-4 and TRBJ2-3; D gene unclear. The source material was CD4+ T cells sorted from PBMCs, sampled on the day of the first yellow fever vaccination. The CDR3 is CASSFSWDTQYF. Here the CDR3 DNA reads TGTGCCAGCAGTTTTTCTTGGGATACGCAGTATTTT.